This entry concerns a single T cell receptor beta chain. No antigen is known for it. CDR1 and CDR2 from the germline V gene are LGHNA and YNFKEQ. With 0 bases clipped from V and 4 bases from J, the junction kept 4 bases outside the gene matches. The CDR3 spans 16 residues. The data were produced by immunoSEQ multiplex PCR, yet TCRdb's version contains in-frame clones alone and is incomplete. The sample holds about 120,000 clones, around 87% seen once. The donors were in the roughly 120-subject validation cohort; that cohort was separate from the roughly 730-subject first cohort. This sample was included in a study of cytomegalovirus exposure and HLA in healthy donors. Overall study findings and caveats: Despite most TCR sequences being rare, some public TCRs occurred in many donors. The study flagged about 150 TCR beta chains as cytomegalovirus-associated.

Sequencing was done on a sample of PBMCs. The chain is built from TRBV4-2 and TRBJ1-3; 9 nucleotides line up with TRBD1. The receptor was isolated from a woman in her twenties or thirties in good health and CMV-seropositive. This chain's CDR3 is CASSQEGTGIGNTIYF. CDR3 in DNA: TGTGCCAGCAGCCAAGAGGGGACAGGGATCGGAAACACCATATATTTT.